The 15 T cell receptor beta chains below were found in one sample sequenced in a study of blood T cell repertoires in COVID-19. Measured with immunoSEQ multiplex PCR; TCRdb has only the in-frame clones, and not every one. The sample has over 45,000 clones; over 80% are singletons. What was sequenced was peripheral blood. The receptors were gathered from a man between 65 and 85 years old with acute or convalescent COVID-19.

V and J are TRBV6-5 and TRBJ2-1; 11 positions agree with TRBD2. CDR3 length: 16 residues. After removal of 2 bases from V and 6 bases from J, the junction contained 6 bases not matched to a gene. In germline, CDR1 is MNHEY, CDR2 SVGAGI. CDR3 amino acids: CASSYLLAGGGNEQFF. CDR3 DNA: TGTGCCAGCAGTTACCTGCTAGCGGGAGGAGGCAATGAGCAGTTCTTC.

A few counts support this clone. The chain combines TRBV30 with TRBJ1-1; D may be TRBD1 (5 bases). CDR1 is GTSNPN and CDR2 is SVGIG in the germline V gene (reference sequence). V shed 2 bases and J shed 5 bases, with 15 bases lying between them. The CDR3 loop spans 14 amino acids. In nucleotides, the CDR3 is TGTGCCTGGAGTTTTTCGGGACTGGAAACTGAAGCTTTCTTT. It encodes CAWSFSGLETEAFF.

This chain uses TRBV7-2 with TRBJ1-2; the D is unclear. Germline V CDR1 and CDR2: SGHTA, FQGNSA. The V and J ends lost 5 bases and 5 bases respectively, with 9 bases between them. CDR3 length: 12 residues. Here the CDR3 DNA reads TGTGCCAGCAGCCGAGCCCTTTATGGCTACACCTTC. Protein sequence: CASSRALYGYTF. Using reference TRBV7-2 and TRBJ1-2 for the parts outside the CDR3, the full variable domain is GAGVSQSPSNKVTEKGKDVELRCDPISGHTALYWYRQSLGQGLEFLIYFQGNSAPDKSGLPSDRFSAERTGGSVSTLTIQRTQQEDSAVYLCASSRALYGYTFGSGTRLTVV.

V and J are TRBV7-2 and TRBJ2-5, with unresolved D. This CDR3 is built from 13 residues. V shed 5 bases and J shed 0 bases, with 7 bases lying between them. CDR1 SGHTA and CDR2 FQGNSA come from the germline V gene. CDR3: CASSQFYQETQYF. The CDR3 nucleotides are TGTGCCAGCAGCCAATTTTACCAAGAGACCCAGTACTTC.

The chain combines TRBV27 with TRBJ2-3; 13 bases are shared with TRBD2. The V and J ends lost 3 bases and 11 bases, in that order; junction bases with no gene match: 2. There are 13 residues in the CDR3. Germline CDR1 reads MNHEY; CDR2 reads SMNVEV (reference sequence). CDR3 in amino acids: CASSFTSGRVQYF. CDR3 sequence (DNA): TGTGCCAGCAGTTTTACTAGCGGGAGGGTGCAGTATTTT.

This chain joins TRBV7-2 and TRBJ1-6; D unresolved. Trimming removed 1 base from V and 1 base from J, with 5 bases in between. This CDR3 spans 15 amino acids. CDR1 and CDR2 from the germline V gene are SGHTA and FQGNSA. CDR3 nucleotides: TGTGCCAGCAGCTTAGGTCGGTCCTATAATTCACCCCTCCACTTT. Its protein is CASSLGRSYNSPLHF.

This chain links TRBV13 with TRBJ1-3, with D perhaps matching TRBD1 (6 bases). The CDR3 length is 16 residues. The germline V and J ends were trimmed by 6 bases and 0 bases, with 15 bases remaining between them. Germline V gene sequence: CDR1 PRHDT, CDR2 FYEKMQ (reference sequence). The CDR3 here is CASRGPGHYSGNTIYF. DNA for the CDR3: TGTGCCAGCAGGGGGCCGGGACACTACTCTGGAAACACCATATATTTT.

The CDR3 DNA reads TGTGCCAGCCACCGGGTGGTTAGTGAAAAACTGTTTTTT. It is translated as CASHRVVSEKLFF. The chain has TRBV6-5 and TRBJ1-4; D unclear. Trimming cost V 8 bases and J 7 bases, with 14 bases left between them. The CDR3 runs 13 residues. Germline values: CDR1 MNHEY, CDR2 SVGAGI.

CDR3 DNA sequence: TGTGCCAGCAGCCCTGGGACAGTCGGGGACGAGCAGTACTTC. It translates to CASSPGTVGDEQYF. V usage is TRBV11-3 and J usage is TRBJ2-7, with TRBD1 identical over 7 bases. Trimming at V came to 5 bases and at J to 5 bases, leaving 9 bases not matched to a gene. CDR1 SGHNT and CDR2 YENEEA come from the germline V gene. The CDR3 contains 14 residues.

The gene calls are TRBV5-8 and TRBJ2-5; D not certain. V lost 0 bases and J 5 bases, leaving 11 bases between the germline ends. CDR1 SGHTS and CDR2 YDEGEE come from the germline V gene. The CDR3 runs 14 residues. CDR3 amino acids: CASSLESGRETQYF. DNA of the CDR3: TGTGCCAGCAGCTTGGAGTCAGGCCGGGAGACCCAGTACTTC.

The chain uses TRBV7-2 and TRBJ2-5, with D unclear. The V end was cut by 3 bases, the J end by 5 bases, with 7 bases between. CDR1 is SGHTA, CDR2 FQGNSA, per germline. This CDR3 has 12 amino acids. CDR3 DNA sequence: TGTGCCAGCAGCTTTTTCATCGAGACCCAGTACTTC. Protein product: CASSFFIETQYF. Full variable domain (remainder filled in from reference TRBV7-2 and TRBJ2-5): GAGVSQSPSNKVTEKGKDVELRCDPISGHTALYWYRQSLGQGLEFLIYFQGNSAPDKSGLPSDRFSAERTGGSVSTLTIQRTQQEDSAVYLCASSFFIETQYFGPGTRLLVL.

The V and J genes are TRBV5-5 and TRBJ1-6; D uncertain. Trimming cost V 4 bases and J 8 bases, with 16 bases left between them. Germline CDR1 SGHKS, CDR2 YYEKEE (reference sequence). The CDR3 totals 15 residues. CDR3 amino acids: CASSGARGFDSPLHF. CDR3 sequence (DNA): TGTGCCAGCAGCGGAGCCCGGGGTTTTGATTCACCCCTCCACTTT.

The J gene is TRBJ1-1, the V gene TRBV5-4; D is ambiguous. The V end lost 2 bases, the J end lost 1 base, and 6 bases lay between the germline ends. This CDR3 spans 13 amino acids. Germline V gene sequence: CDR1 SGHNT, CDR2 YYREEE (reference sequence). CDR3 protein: CASSLRANTEAFF. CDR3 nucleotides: TGTGCCAGCAGCTTAAGAGCGAACACTGAAGCTTTCTTT.

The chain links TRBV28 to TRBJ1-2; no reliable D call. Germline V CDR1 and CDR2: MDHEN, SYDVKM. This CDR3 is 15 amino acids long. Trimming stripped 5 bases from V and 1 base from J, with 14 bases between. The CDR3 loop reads CASSQPRGGNYGYTF. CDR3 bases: TGTGCCAGCAGTCAGCCTCGGGGAGGTAACTATGGCTACACCTTC.

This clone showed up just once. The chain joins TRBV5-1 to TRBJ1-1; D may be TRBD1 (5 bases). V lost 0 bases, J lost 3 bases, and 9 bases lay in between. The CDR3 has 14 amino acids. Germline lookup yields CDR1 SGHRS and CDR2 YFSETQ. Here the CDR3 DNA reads TGCGCCAGCAGCTTGGCCGGGGGAGACACTGAAGCTTTCTTT. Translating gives CASSLAGGDTEAFF.